The clone carrying this T cell receptor beta chain was detected only a few times. Amplification of TCR alpha and beta CDR3 regions from RNA used iRepertoire nested multiplex PCR. TCRdb re-called the multiplex PCR reads with MiXCR, one entry per CDR3 protein. The sample consists of about 140,000 distinct CDR3 sequences, about two fifths of them appearing once. This entry comes from a study of glioma-infiltrating T cells. Germline V lookup: CDR1 KGHDR, CDR2 SFDVKD. This CDR3 has 15 residues. V dropped 9 bases and J dropped 2 bases, with 19 bases sitting between them. Sequenced material: glioma tissue, nonneoplastic brain tissue, or PBMCs (not recorded which). This chain connects TRBV24-1 to TRBJ2-7; D is tentatively TRBD1 or TRBD2 (5 bases each). The sequence derives from a human donor with low-grade glioma or glioblastoma, undergoing nonglioma brain surgery, or in good health (not recorded which). CDR3 residues: CATSTGTRAPYEQYF. Written as DNA, the CDR3 is TGTGCCACCTCCACCGGGACCCGGGCCCCCTACGAGCAGTACTTC.